The 23 T cell receptor beta chains given below trace back to one sample, sequenced in a study of blood T cell repertoires in COVID-19. Repertoires were generated with immunoSEQ multiplex PCR, while TCRdb's copy carries only in-frame clones and drops some. This sample has fewer than 450,000 clones, with more than 75% found just once. Source material: PBMCs or T cells enriched from blood (not recorded which). The receptors originated from a woman in her twenties or thirties who had recovered from COVID-19.

The chain uses TRBV28 and TRBJ2-7; a possible D gene is TRBD1 (6 bases). The CDR3 consists of 14 residues. Germline-derived CDR1 and CDR2 are MDHEN and SYDVKM. The V gene lost 2 bases and the J gene lost 6 bases, with 14 bases spanning the gap. Here the CDR3 reads CASSLTRGVPEQYF. CDR3 nucleotide sequence: TGTGCCAGCAGTTTAACCAGGGGAGTGCCCGAGCAGTACTTC.

V is TRBV28 and J is TRBJ1-6; 7 positions agree with TRBD1. This CDR3 contains 15 residues. Germline V CDR1 and CDR2: MDHEN, SYDVKM. Trimming at V came to 6 bases and at J to 7 bases, leaving 9 bases not matched to a gene. Written as DNA, the CDR3 is TGTGCCAGCAGCCCGCCGACAGGGAACAATTCACCCCTCCACTTT. The encoded protein is CASSPPTGNNSPLHF.

The rearrangement uses TRBV5-4 and TRBJ1-2; possibly TRBD1 for D (5 bases). Germline CDR1 and CDR2: SGHNT and YYREEE (reference sequence). V shed 4 bases and J shed 0 bases, with 10 bases lying between them. The CDR3 contains 14 residues. CDR3 amino acids: CASSPDIANYGYTF. DNA for the CDR3: TGTGCCAGCAGCCCGGACATAGCTAACTATGGCTACACCTTC.

The V call is TRBV7-9, the J call TRBJ2-7, with a tentative D call TRBD1 (5 bases). V lost 1 base, J lost 1 base, and 11 bases lay in between. This CDR3 is 15 amino acids long. The germline V gene has CDR1 SEHNR and CDR2 FQNEAQ (reference sequence). CDR3 protein: CASSLGVDTSYEQYF. CDR3 DNA sequence: TGTGCCAGCAGCTTAGGTGTGGACACTTCCTACGAGCAGTACTTC.

The chain uses TRBV9 and TRBJ2-1; the match to TRBD1 covers 7 bases. This CDR3 comprises 15 residues. CDR1 and CDR2 from the germline V gene are SGDLS and YYNGEE. The V segment lost 3 bases and the J segment 0 bases; nucleotides outside the gene matches: 3. Here the CDR3 DNA reads TGTGCCAGCAGCGCGGGACAGAGCTCCTACAATGAGCAGTTCTTC. It specifies CASSAGQSSYNEQFF.

CDR3 loop: CASSVDREDQPQHF. CDR3 DNA sequence: TGTGCCAGCAGCGTCGACAGGGAAGATCAGCCCCAGCATTTT. This chain joins TRBV2 and TRBJ1-5, with 7 nucleotides matching TRBD1. Germline CDR1 and CDR2: SNHLY and FYNNEI. V lost 6 bases, J lost 5 bases, and 7 bases stayed unmatched. CDR3 size: 14 residues.

The rearrangement uses TRBV15 and TRBJ1-6; D ambiguous. The germline V gene encodes CDR1 LNHNV and CDR2 YYDKDF (reference sequence). The V gene lost 3 bases and the J gene lost 6 bases, with 12 bases spanning the gap. The CDR3 sequence is 15 residues long. DNA of the CDR3: TGTGCCACCAGCAGGGAATTAGCCATTAATTCACCCCTCCACTTT. Its translation is CATSRELAINSPLHF.

The chain employs TRBV10-3 and TRBJ2-1; 14 bases align to TRBD2. Per germline, CDR1 ENHRY and CDR2 SYGVKD. The CDR3 has 15 residues. With 4 bases clipped from V and 5 bases from J, the junction kept 1 base outside the gene matches. CDR3 coding DNA: TGTGCCATCAGTGGGACTAGCGGGGGGCACAATGAGCAGTTCTTC. Protein product: CAISGTSGGHNEQFF.

The J gene is TRBJ2-1, the V gene TRBV20-1; 8 nucleotides agree with TRBD2. V shed 3 bases and J 9 bases; nucleotides not matched to a gene: 7. The CDR3 extends over 13 amino acids. Germline V CDR1 and CDR2: DFQATT, SNEGSKA (reference sequence). Here the CDR3 DNA reads TGCAGTGCTAGTGGACCCGGGGGGGGTGAGCAGTTCTTC. Protein product: CSASGPGGGEQFF.

This clone was seen a few times. The chain combines TRBV10-3 with TRBJ1-2; 10 nucleotides align to TRBD1. Germline assignment: CDR1 ENHRY and CDR2 SYGVKD. The CDR3 is made up of 15 amino acids. V was pared by 4 bases and J by 8 bases, with 10 bases of the junction left unmatched. DNA for the CDR3: TGTGCCATCAGTGCTACCGGGACAGGGGATGGAGGCTACACCTTC. It codes for CAISATGTGDGGYTF.

The chain carries TRBV18 and TRBJ1-4; D is unclear. The CDR3 runs to 13 residues. Germline values: CDR1 KGHSH, CDR2 LQKENI. The V gene lost 6 bases and the J gene lost 2 bases, with 7 bases spanning the gap. The CDR3 loop reads CASSRATNEKLFF. The CDR3 region has the DNA TGTGCCAGCTCGCGGGCTACTAATGAAAAACTGTTTTTT.

The chain couples TRBV20-1 to TRBJ1-2; 8 bases map to TRBD1. J gave up 4 bases and V 3 bases, and 10 bases lay outside the gene matches. From germline, CDR1 is DFQATT and CDR2 SNEGSKA (reference sequence). CDR3 size: 15 residues. CDR3 DNA sequence: TGCAGTGCTAGTATGGGACAGGCGGGCGGCTATGGCTACACCTTC. Translated, it gives CSASMGQAGGYGYTF.

This chain connects TRBV27 to TRBJ2-7, with 10 bases lining up with TRBD1. Germline CDR1 and CDR2: MNHEY and SMNVEV (reference sequence). V was pared by 6 bases and J by 0 bases, with 11 bases of the junction left unmatched. This CDR3 has 17 residues. The CDR3 here is CASSPALDRGFSYEQYF. Written as DNA, the CDR3 is TGTGCCAGCAGCCCCGCCCTGGACAGGGGGTTCTCCTACGAGCAGTACTTC.

V is TRBV9 and J is TRBJ2-5, with TRBD2 identical over 7 bases. Germline V gene lookup returns CDR1 SGDLS and CDR2 YYNGEE. V was pared by 4 bases and J by 5 bases, with 8 bases of the junction left unmatched. CDR3 length: 14 amino acids. CDR3 protein: CASSPGGLRETQYF. The CDR3 DNA follows: TGTGCCAGCAGCCCGGGAGGCCTGCGGGAGACCCAGTACTTC.

The chain employs TRBV5-1 and TRBJ1-2; 8 positions agree with TRBD1. CDR3 size: 16 residues. Germline lookup yields CDR1 SGHRS and CDR2 YFSETQ. The junction had 9 bases not matched to a gene; V was cut back by 1 base and J by 4 bases. The CDR3 protein is CASSLSGGQGAYGYTF. The CDR3 region has the DNA TGCGCCAGCAGCTTGTCCGGAGGACAGGGTGCCTATGGCTACACCTTC.

The chain uses TRBV28 and TRBJ1-6; 11 nucleotides line up with TRBD1. Germline CDR1 reads MDHEN; CDR2 reads SYDVKM. CDR3 length equals 18 residues. The V segment lost 3 bases and the J segment 13 bases; nucleotides outside the gene matches: 17. The CDR3 DNA follows: TGTGCCAGCAGTTTGAGGACAGGGGGCTTTTTGGGAATAAAGCCCCTCCACTTT. Protein: CASSLRTGGFLGIKPLHF. Drawing the rest from reference TRBV28 and TRBJ1-6, the complete variable domain is DVKVTQSSRYLVKRTGEKVFLECVQDMDHENMFWYRQDPGLGLRLIYFSYDVKMKEKGDIPEGYSVSREKKERFSLILESASTNQTSMYLCASSLRTGGFLGIKPLHFGNGTRLTVT.

The V call is TRBV10-3, the J call TRBJ2-3; TRBD1 matches at 7 bases. Germline V gene sequence: CDR1 ENHRY, CDR2 SYGVKD. V shed 3 bases, J shed 0 bases, and the junction held 0 bases outside the gene matches. The CDR3 contains 14 residues. Written as DNA, the CDR3 is TGTGCCATCAGTGACAGGGGGAGCACAGATACGCAGTATTTT. Residues: CAISDRGSTDTQYF.

CDR3 nucleotide sequence: TGTGCCACCAGCAGACAGACAGGGTTGGGTGAGCAGTTCTTC. Protein sequence: CATSRQTGLGEQFF. This chain joins TRBV15 and TRBJ2-1, with 7 bases fitting TRBD1. The germline CDR1 and CDR2 sequences are LNHNV and YYDKDF (reference sequence). The CDR3 is made up of 14 amino acids. Trimming removed 2 bases from V and 9 bases from J; junction bases left unmatched: 7.

Here the CDR3 DNA reads TGCAGCGTAGCCGGGACAGGGGTCAGCAATCAGCCCCAGCATTTT. Translated, it gives CSVAGTGVSNQPQHF. The rearrangement joins TRBV29-1 to TRBJ1-5; 10 bases are shared with TRBD1. CDR3 length: 15 amino acids. J gave up 1 base and V 6 bases, and 6 bases lay outside the gene matches. From germline, CDR1 is SQVTM and CDR2 ANQGSEA.

V usage is TRBV19 and J usage is TRBJ2-7; TRBD1 matches 10 bases. Trimming took 4 bases from V and 2 from J; bases not matched to a gene: 5. CDR3 size: 15 residues. CDR1 is LNHDA, CDR2 SQIVND, per germline (reference sequence). The CDR3 is CASSTRDRGPYEQYF. The CDR3 nucleotides are TGTGCCAGTAGTACCCGGGACAGGGGACCCTACGAGCAGTACTTC.

This rearrangement joins TRBV2 to TRBJ1-2; 8 bases agree with TRBD1. CDR1 is SNHLY, CDR2 FYNNEI, per germline. This CDR3 has 17 residues. V trimming: 7 bases; J trimming: 2 bases; junction bases outside the gene matches: 15. The CDR3 protein is CASIVGVTGAMNYGYTF. CDR3 bases: TGTGCCAGCATTGTGGGGGTGACAGGGGCGATGAACTATGGCTACACCTTC.

V usage is TRBV2 and J usage is TRBJ1-2; 8 nucleotides match TRBD1. CDR1 and CDR2 from the germline V gene are SNHLY and FYNNEI. The length of the CDR3 is 14 residues. V gave up 6 bases and J gave up 3 bases; unmatched junction bases: 6. The CDR3: CASRKDRVDYGYTF. The CDR3 DNA sequence: TGTGCCAGCAGGAAGGACAGGGTGGACTATGGCTACACCTTC.

The chain has TRBV6-6 and TRBJ2-7; TRBD2 aligns across 7 bases. After removal of 0 bases from V and 7 bases from J, the junction contained 3 bases not matched to a gene. CDR3 size: 13 residues. The V gene's germline CDR1 is MNHNY and CDR2 SVGAGI (reference sequence). CDR3: CASSYSSGREQYF. In DNA, the CDR3 is TGTGCCAGCAGTTACTCCTCCGGGAGGGAGCAGTACTTC.